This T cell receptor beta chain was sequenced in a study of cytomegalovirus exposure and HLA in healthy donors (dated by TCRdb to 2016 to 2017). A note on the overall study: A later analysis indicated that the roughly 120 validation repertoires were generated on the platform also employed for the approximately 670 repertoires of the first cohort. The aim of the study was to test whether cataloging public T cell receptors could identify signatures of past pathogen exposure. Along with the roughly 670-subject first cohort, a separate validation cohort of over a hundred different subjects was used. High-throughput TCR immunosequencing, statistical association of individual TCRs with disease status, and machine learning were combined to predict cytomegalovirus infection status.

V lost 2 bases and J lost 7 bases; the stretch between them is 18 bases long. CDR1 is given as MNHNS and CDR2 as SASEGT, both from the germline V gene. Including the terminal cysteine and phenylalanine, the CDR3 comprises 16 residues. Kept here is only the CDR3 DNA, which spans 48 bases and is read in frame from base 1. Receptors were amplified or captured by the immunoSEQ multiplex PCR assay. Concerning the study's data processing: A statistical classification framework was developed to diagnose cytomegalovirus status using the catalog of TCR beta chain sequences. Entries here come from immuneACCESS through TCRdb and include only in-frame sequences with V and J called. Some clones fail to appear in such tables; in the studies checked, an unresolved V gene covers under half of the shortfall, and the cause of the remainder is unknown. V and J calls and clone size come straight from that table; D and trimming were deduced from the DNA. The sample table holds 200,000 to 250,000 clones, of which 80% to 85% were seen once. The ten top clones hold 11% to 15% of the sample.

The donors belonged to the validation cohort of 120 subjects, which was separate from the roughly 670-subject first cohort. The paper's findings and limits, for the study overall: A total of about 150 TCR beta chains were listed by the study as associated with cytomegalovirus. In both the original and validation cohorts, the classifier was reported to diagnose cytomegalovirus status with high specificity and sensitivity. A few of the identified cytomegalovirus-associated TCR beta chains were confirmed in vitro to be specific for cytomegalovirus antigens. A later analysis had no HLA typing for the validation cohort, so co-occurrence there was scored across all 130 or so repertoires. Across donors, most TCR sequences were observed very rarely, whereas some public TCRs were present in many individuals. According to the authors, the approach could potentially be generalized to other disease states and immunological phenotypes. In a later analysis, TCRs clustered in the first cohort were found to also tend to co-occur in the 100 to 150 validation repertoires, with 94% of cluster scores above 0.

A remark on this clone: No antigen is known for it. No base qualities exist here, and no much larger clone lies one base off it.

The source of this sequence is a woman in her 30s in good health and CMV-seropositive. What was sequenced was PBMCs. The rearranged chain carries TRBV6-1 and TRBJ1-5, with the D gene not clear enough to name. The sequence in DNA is TGTGCCAGCAGTGAAAGGTTCGGCGCGGGTGGGCAGCCCCAGCATTTT. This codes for CASSERFGAGGQPQHF.